The rows below give T cell receptor beta chains drawn from one sample of a study of T cell responses to AZD1222 COVID-19 vaccine. Profiling relied on immunoSEQ multiplex PCR, and the TCRdb table lists in-frame clones only, not all of them. In the table there are some 140,000 clones, approximately 85% of which are singletons. The sequencing here drew on peripheral blood, taken 28 days after the second dose of the MenACWY control vaccine. The receptor source for this set is an adult who received the MenACWY meningococcal vaccine as a control. CDR3s include the opening cysteine and the closing phenylalanine or tryptophan. A D gene is named only where the DNA matches it firmly. Where a row states a size, it is once, few, many or the class of an expanded clone; other rows omit it.

D gene	V gene	J gene	clone size	CDR3 DNA	CDR3 protein
.	TRBV28	TRBJ1-1	few	TGTGCCAGCACTCAATCACTACAGGGTCCTGAAGCTTTCTTT	CASTQSLQGPEAFF
.	TRBV27	TRBJ1-1	.	TGTGCCAGCAGTAACCGGGGACAAGTTCCTTATGAAGCTTTCTTT	CASSNRGQVPYEAFF
TRBD1	TRBV7-8	TRBJ2-1	.	TGTGCCAGCAGCCCTCGGGACAGGGGGCAGTTCTTC	CASSPRDRGQFF
.	TRBV30	TRBJ1-1	.	TGTGCCTGGAGTGTGGGACCCGCGGAGGGGGCTTTCTTT	CAWSVGPAEGAFF
.	TRBV7-3	TRBJ1-1	.	TGTGCCAGCAGCCGATCACCTACAGATTACACTGAAGCTTTCTTT	CASSRSPTDYTEAFF
.	TRBV5-1	TRBJ2-3	.	TGCGCCAGCAGCTTGGCGGGCAGGGTGTCAGATACGCAGTATTTT	CASSLAGRVSDTQYF
.	TRBV11-1	TRBJ1-1	.	TGTGCCAGCAGCTTCGGCAGGAACACTGAAGCTTTCTTT	CASSFGRNTEAFF
.	TRBV29-1	TRBJ1-1	.	TGCAGCGTTCCCAATGGGAACACTGAAGCTTTCTTT	CSVPNGNTEAFF
.	TRBV28	TRBJ2-2	once	TGTGCCAGCAGTTTAGGGGGGAACACCGGGGAGCTGTTTTTT	CASSLGGNTGELFF
.	TRBV6-5	TRBJ2-7	.	TGTGCCAGCAGTTACGGCCCTCCGAGCTCCTACGAGCAGTACTTC	CASSYGPPSSYEQYF
.	TRBV28	TRBJ2-3	.	TGTGCCAGCAGTTTAGTCATGGGCAGCACAGATACGCAGTATTTT	CASSLVMGSTDTQYF
.	TRBV28	TRBJ1-2	.	TGTGCCAGCAGCCGCCCGGGGGGCAGGCCGGGCGGGGACTATGGCTACACCTTC	CASSRPGGRPGGDYGYTF
.	TRBV5-1	TRBJ1-2	.	TGCGCCAGCAGCTCGGGACCAACTTATGGCTACACCTTC	CASSSGPTYGYTF